One and the same sample provided the 2 T cell receptor beta chains below, sequenced in a study of T cell changes during pregnancy in multiple sclerosis. Profiled with immunoSEQ multiplex PCR; TCRdb holds only in-frame clones, not every one. Counted here are some 63,000 clones, more than 85% occurring once; the ten biggest clones make up just over 0.85%. The sample in question was peripheral blood, obtained before pregnancy. These receptors were obtained from a female donor with multiple sclerosis, enrolled in a pregnancy study.

This clone was seen only once. V gene TRBV19 combines with J gene TRBJ1-5; TRBD1 is a possible D gene (5 bases). The V end lost 5 bases, the J end lost 7 bases, and 12 bases lay between the germline ends. CDR1 and CDR2 (germline): LNHDA, SQIVND (reference sequence). There are 13 residues in the CDR3. The CDR3 nucleotides are TGTGCCAGTAGTCGGGGGGTTCGGCAGCCCCAGCATTTT. Protein: CASSRGVRQPQHF.

This chain joins TRBV7-3 and TRBJ2-1; D is possibly TRBD2 (5 bases). Trimming stripped 5 bases from V and 9 bases from J, with 17 bases between. The CDR3 length is 14 residues. CDR1 is SGHTA and CDR2 is FQGTGA in the germline V gene. This CDR3 is CASSGEEVPVEQFF. The DNA of the CDR3 is TGTGCCAGCAGCGGAGAGGAGGTCCCTGTTGAGCAGTTCTTC.